This TCR beta chain was captured by sequencing in a study of vaccination effects on CD4 cells after COVID-19. The study, taken as a whole, reports: Of the vaccine-induced clones from healthy vaccinees, merely 1 of 255 recognized common cold coronaviruses as well.

Comments on this clone: The antigen remains undetermined.

The V gene lost 6 bases and the J gene lost 1 base, with 15 bases spanning the gap. This CDR3 is 15 amino acids long. Germline CDR1 SNHLY, CDR2 FYNNEI. The assay was immunoSEQ multiplex PCR, and TCRdb's table has in-frame clones only and misses some. This table has just under 75,000 clones, around 69% appearing once. With roughly 9 days of culture completed, CD4+ T cells were isolated. Each participant received a vaccine that was either BNT162b2 or mRNA-1273, given as two doses. The study found no prior SARS-CoV-2 infection in the vaccine recipients, who tested negative for nucleocapsid antibodies. The sample consisted of CD4+ T cells from PBMCs cultured without peptide, taken after COVID-19 vaccination. The clonotype was recovered from a human donor who received a COVID-19 vaccine. The chain carries TRBV2 and TRBJ1-1; D gene uncertain. CDR3 in DNA: TGTGCCAGCAGCTACATCGGTATTGGGAACACTGAAGCTTTCTTT. Protein: CASSYIGIGNTEAFF.